This TCR beta chain was recorded in a study of blood T cell repertoires in COVID-19. Study background: Whether acute or convalescent, the COVID-19 samples came from the United States, Italy and Spain. T cells, B-cell-depleted T cells, or PBMCs supplied cDNA or gDNA.

Germline V gene data show CDR1 as MNHEY and CDR2 as SMNVEV (reference sequence). V trimming: 7 bases; J trimming: 3 bases; junction bases outside the gene matches: 6. The CDR3 totals 14 residues. In the original processing: By means of reference gene primer amplification, nucleated cell counts were estimated. The protocol was immunoSEQ multiplex PCR, while the TCRdb copy is restricted to in-frame clones and leaves out a portion. Clonal size and the V and J genes are those of that table, whereas D and trimming came from the DNA. The table includes tens of thousands of clones, 84% detected once. V gene TRBV27 combines with J gene TRBJ2-7, with 10 bases aligning to TRBD1. The clonotype comes from a man between 45 and 60 years old with acute or convalescent COVID-19. The sequenced sample was peripheral blood. CDR3 residues: CASIPDRGIYEQYF. CDR3 in DNA: TGTGCCAGCATCCCGGACAGGGGGATCTACGAGCAGTACTTC.